The sequence of this T cell receptor beta chain was determined in a study of blood T cell repertoires in COVID-19. As for the study in general: Collection of acute and convalescent COVID-19 samples took place in the United States, Italy and Spain. PBMCs, B-cell-depleted T cells, or T cells were the source of the cDNA or gDNA that made up the material.

This clone was counted a single time. In the source study's methods: Researchers report that nucleated cell counts were estimated from reference gene primer amplification. Assay used: immunoSEQ multiplex PCR; TCRdb lists only in-frame clones, some missing. That table gives V, J and clone size, and the DNA gave D and trimming. The repertoire holds about 60,000 clones, with roughly 79% as singletons. V was clipped by 2 bases and J by 4 bases, with 17 bases between them. This CDR3 contains 16 residues. Germline values: CDR1 SGHTA, CDR2 FQGTGA. Material: peripheral blood. The clonotype comes from a man in his 60s with acute or convalescent COVID-19. This chain uses TRBV7-3 with TRBJ2-5; no reliable D call. CDR3: CASSLHGGAYGETQYF. The CDR3 DNA reads TGTGCCAGCAGCTTACATGGCGGCGCCTACGGAGAGACCCAGTACTTC. The full variable domain, its missing parts supplied by reference TRBV7-3 and TRBJ2-5, is GAGVSQTPSNKVTEKGKYVELRCDPISGHTALYWYRQSLGQGPEFLIYFQGTGAADDSGLPNDRFFAVRPEGSVSTLKIQRTERGDSAVYLCASSLHGGAYGETQYFGPGTRLLVL.